Following are 20 T cell receptor beta chains from one sample sequenced in a study of OX40 agonist ivuxolimab in advanced cancers. Clones were read by immunoSEQ multiplex PCR, and TCRdb kept only the in-frame ones, dropping some. This table has about 50,000 clones, 80% appearing once. Sequenced here: CD4+ or CD8+ T cells sorted from blood, sampled in a trial of the OX40 agonist ivuxolimab. All receptors come from an adult with an advanced solid tumor such as melanoma, head and neck, liver or kidney cancer.

J is TRBJ2-1 and V is TRBV7-3; no clear D gene. V dropped 1 base and J dropped 8 bases, with 12 bases sitting between them. The CDR3 is 14 amino acids. Germline V lookup: CDR1 SGHTA, CDR2 FQGTGA. In nucleotides, the CDR3 is TGTGCCAGCAGCTTAAATCGTGGAGCCGATGAGCAGTTCTTC. Residues: CASSLNRGADEQFF.

On this clone: Other DNA sequences in this specimen translate into the identical CDR3. The chain combines TRBV7-9 with TRBJ2-7; either TRBD1 or TRBD2 may fit D (5 bases each). Between the trimmed V and J ends, which lost 0 bases and 6 bases, there was a span of 9 bases. CDR1 SEHNR and CDR2 FQNEAQ come from the germline V gene (reference sequence). This CDR3 contains 13 residues. The CDR3 nucleotides read TGTGCCAGCAGCTTAGCGGAAGGGACCGAGCAGTACTTC. As protein: CASSLAEGTEQYF.

The chain employs TRBV6-5 and TRBJ2-1, with 10 bases lining up with TRBD2. The CDR3 runs to 15 residues. The germline CDR1 and CDR2 sequences are MNHEY and SVGAGI. The V segment lost 6 bases and the J segment 4 bases; nucleotides outside the gene matches: 6. CDR3 coding DNA: TGTGCCAGCAGGGTACTAGCGGGGCCATACAATGAGCAGTTCTTC. Translation: CASRVLAGPYNEQFF.

This chain joins TRBV4-3 and TRBJ1-1; a possible D gene is TRBD1 (6 bases). Germline V lookup: CDR1 LGHNA, CDR2 YSLEER. Trimming removed 0 bases at V and 5 bases at J, with 19 bases between. The CDR3 is 17 residues long. The CDR3: CASSQDIRYRVGTEAFF. The DNA of the CDR3 is TGCGCCAGCAGCCAAGATATAAGGTACAGGGTAGGAACTGAAGCTTTCTTT.

This chain connects TRBV5-1 to TRBJ1-1, with 11 bases matching TRBD1. Unmatched junction bases numbered 4, after V lost 4 bases and J lost 2 bases. Germline V gene data show CDR1 as SGHRS and CDR2 as YFSETQ. The length of the CDR3 is 15 residues. CDR3 DNA sequence: TGCGCCAGCAGCCAACGGACAGGGGGCAACACTGAAGCTTTCTTT. This sequence encodes CASSQRTGGNTEAFF.

The gene calls are TRBV4-3 and TRBJ2-3, with D possibly being TRBD1 or TRBD2 (6 bases each). V shed 1 base and J shed 6 bases, with 20 bases lying between them. Germline V gene data show CDR1 as LGHNA and CDR2 as YSLEER. The CDR3 sequence is 17 residues long. This CDR3 reads CASSQVRGVMYSDTQYF. The CDR3 bases are TGCGCCAGCAGCCAAGTGAGGGGGGTCATGTACTCCGATACGCAGTATTTT.

The chain combines TRBV9 with TRBJ1-5; possible D gene TRBD1, 5 bases. This CDR3 comprises 14 residues. The V and J ends lost 3 bases and 2 bases respectively, with 9 bases between them. The germline V gene has CDR1 SGDLS and CDR2 YYNGEE. CDR3 bases: TGTGCCAGCAGCGGGGGGGAGGGCAATCAGCCCCAGCATTTT. This codes for CASSGGEGNQPQHF.

This clone was picked up a small number of times. The chain is built from TRBV18 and TRBJ2-4, with 7 nucleotides matching TRBD1. J lost 0 bases, V lost 0 bases, and 2 bases had no gene match. The CDR3 covers 16 residues. Per germline, CDR1 KGHSH and CDR2 LQKENI. In DNA form, the CDR3 reads TGTGCCAGCTCACCACCGACAGGGAGAGCCAAAAACATTCAGTACTTC. This codes for CASSPPTGRAKNIQYF.

V and J are TRBV7-8 and TRBJ1-4, with 8 bases fitting TRBD1. This CDR3 has 15 residues. V trimming: 4 bases; J trimming: 6 bases; junction bases outside the gene matches: 7. Germline V CDR1 and CDR2: SGHVS, FQNEAQ. CDR3 sequence: CASSSPTGADEKLFF. The DNA of the CDR3 is TGTGCCAGCAGCTCGCCGACAGGGGCGGATGAAAAACTGTTTTTT.

This clone was seen once. The chain employs TRBV27 and TRBJ1-6; no firm D call. Trimming left V 6 bases short and J 9 bases short, with 12 bases between. Germline V gene sequence: CDR1 MNHEY, CDR2 SMNVEV (reference sequence). This CDR3 has 13 amino acids. DNA for the CDR3: TGTGCCAGCAGCCCCCCTGGGAGTTCACCCCTCCACTTT. Translating it yields CASSPPGSSPLHF.

The V and J genes are TRBV28 and TRBJ2-7; 12 nucleotides agree with TRBD1. The V gene's germline CDR1 is MDHEN and CDR2 SYDVKM. This CDR3 spans 16 amino acids. The J segment lost 6 bases and the V segment lost 2 bases, leaving 8 bases of the junction unmatched. CDR3 sequence (DNA): TGTGCCAGCAGTTTAGGGCCGGGACAGGGGGCTTTCGAGCAGTACTTC. It codes for CASSLGPGQGAFEQYF.

The chain employs TRBV5-1 and TRBJ2-2; TRBD1 agrees at 10 bases. The trim removed 6 bases at V and 5 bases at J, leaving 7 bases unmatched. Germline values: CDR1 SGHRS, CDR2 YFSETQ. The CDR3 is 15 amino acids. As DNA, the CDR3 is TGCGCCAGCACCATGACAGGGGGCGCAACCGGGGAGCTGTTTTTT. Translation: CASTMTGGATGELFF.

This chain links TRBV9 with TRBJ2-4; tentatively, D is TRBD2 (6 bases). Germline-derived CDR1 and CDR2 are SGDLS and YYNGEE. V lost 0 bases and J lost 5, with 9 bases in between. The CDR3 runs 14 residues. CDR3 in amino acids: CASSVGGDQNIQYF. CDR3 coding DNA: TGTGCCAGCAGCGTAGGGGGGGACCAAAACATTCAGTACTTC.

The rearrangement joins TRBV29-1 to TRBJ2-1, with D possibly being TRBD1 (5 bases). Germline V gene data show CDR1 as SQVTM and CDR2 as ANQGSEA. The length of the CDR3 is 13 residues. V was clipped by 7 bases and J by 0 bases, with 10 bases between them. CDR3 coding DNA: TGCAGCGGTACAGGAAGCTCCTACAATGAGCAGTTCTTC. Its translation: CSGTGSSYNEQFF.

This rearrangement joins TRBV19 to TRBJ1-6; D is unclear. CDR1 LNHDA and CDR2 SQIVND come from the germline V gene (reference sequence). V lost 5 bases, J lost 0 bases, and 14 bases lay in between. The CDR3 spans 17 residues. CDR3 in amino acids: CASSPDALSSYNSPLHF. DNA for the CDR3: TGTGCCAGTAGTCCGGACGCCTTGAGCTCCTATAATTCACCCCTCCACTTT.

The gene calls are TRBV5-1 and TRBJ2-1, with 10 bases identical to TRBD2. Germline CDR1 and CDR2: SGHRS and YFSETQ. This CDR3 is built from 16 residues. The J segment lost 7 bases and the V segment lost 4 bases, leaving 11 bases of the junction unmatched. The DNA for the CDR3 is TGCGCCAGCAGCGCGGGACTAGCGAGGTCAGTGAATGAGCAGTTCTTC. Translated: CASSAGLARSVNEQFF.

The rearrangement links TRBV4-3 to TRBJ2-3; D is perhaps TRBD2 (5 bases). The CDR3 is made up of 15 amino acids. Trimming removed 2 bases at V and 2 bases at J, with 11 bases between. Germline V CDR1 and CDR2: LGHNA, YSLEER. CDR3 region: CASSQSAGPTDTQYF. In DNA form, the CDR3 reads TGCGCCAGCAGCCAATCGGCGGGCCCCACAGATACGCAGTATTTT.

The genes are TRBV5-1 and TRBJ1-6; D gene unclear. The CDR3 has 15 amino acids. Germline-derived CDR1 and CDR2 are SGHRS and YFSETQ. The V and J ends lost 0 bases and 7 bases respectively, with 11 bases between them. The CDR3 nucleotides read TGCGCCAGCAGCTTGGTTGCCACAGAAAATTCACCCCTCCACTTT. Protein: CASSLVATENSPLHF.

The V gene is TRBV18, the J gene TRBJ2-1; 9 positions match TRBD2. CDR1 and CDR2 from the germline V gene are KGHSH and LQKENI. The CDR3 consists of 14 residues. V lost 2 bases, J lost 5 bases, and 1 base stayed unmatched. The CDR3 loop reads CASSPSGGNNEQFF. The CDR3 DNA reads as TGTGCCAGCTCACCAAGCGGGGGGAACAATGAGCAGTTCTTC.

In regard to this clone: A read error may account for a junction end that differs from germline. The genes are TRBV5-3 and TRBJ1-6, with D unclear. TRBV5-3 qualifies as an ORF whose function is uncertain. CDR3 length: 15 amino acids. CDR3 in DNA: TGTGCCAGCAGCTTTTCGGGCTCCTATAATTCACCCCTCCACTTT. Translation: CASSFSGSYNSPLHF.